The 19 T cell receptor beta chains below were found in one sample sequenced in a study of T cell responses to AZD1222 COVID-19 vaccine. Profiling relied on immunoSEQ multiplex PCR, and the TCRdb table lists in-frame clones only, not all of them. The table records about 270,000 clones, 90% to 95% of them present only once. This material consisted of peripheral blood, taken 28 days after the second AZD1222 dose. The receptors stem from an adult who received the AZD1222 COVID-19 vaccine.

This chain connects TRBV18 to TRBJ2-1; 12 nucleotides align to TRBD2. V shed 5 bases, J shed 4 bases, and the junction held 6 bases outside the gene matches. CDR1 and CDR2 from the germline V gene are KGHSH and LQKENI. CDR3 length: 16 amino acids. The CDR3 region is CASSDWTSGTYNEQFF. DNA for the CDR3: TGTGCCAGCTCAGATTGGACTAGCGGGACTTACAATGAGCAGTTCTTC.

This chain connects TRBV28 to TRBJ2-1; TRBD1 agrees at 9 bases. J lost 9 bases, V lost 10 bases, and 7 bases had no gene match. CDR3 length: 12 amino acids. Germline V gives CDR1 MDHEN, CDR2 SYDVKM. In DNA, the CDR3 is TGTGCCATTGGACAGGGGACAAGTGAGCAGTTCTTC. Amino acid sequence: CAIGQGTSEQFF.

The chain employs TRBV7-3 and TRBJ2-3; unclear D gene. Germline values: CDR1 SGHTA, CDR2 FQGTGA. This CDR3 is built from 14 residues. V dropped 10 bases and J dropped 0 bases, with 14 bases sitting between them. The CDR3 protein is CATAYRRSTDTQYF. The DNA of the CDR3 is TGTGCCACCGCTTACCGGCGTAGCACAGATACGCAGTATTTT.

The V call is TRBV14, the J call TRBJ1-6; unclear D gene. The V end lost 8 bases, the J end lost 10 bases, and 6 bases lay between the germline ends. CDR3 length equals 10 residues. CDR1 and CDR2 (germline): SGHDN, FVKESK. In DNA form, the CDR3 reads TGTGCCAGCGTATGCTCACCCCTCCACTTT. This sequence encodes CASVCSPLHF. Full variable domain (outside the CDR3, taken from reference TRBV14 and TRBJ1-6): EAGVTQFPSHSVIEKGQTVTLRCDPISGHDNLYWYRRVMGKEIKFLLHFVKESKQDESGMPNNRFLAERTGGTYSTLKVQPAELEDSGVYFCASVCSPLHFGNGTRLTVT.

This sequence joins TRBV14 and TRBJ2-7; the D gene is possibly TRBD1 (5 bases). Looked up from germline, CDR1 is SGHDN and CDR2 is FVKESK. V was trimmed by 4 bases and J by 2 bases, leaving 18 bases between them. This CDR3 comprises 16 residues. Here the CDR3 DNA reads TGTGCCAGCAGCCCGGATCGCCTACTGACAGCCTACGAGCAGTACTTC. This gives the protein CASSPDRLLTAYEQYF. Based on the CDR3 plus reference TRBV14 and TRBJ2-7, the full variable domain is EAGVTQFPSHSVIEKGQTVTLRCDPISGHDNLYWYRRVMGKEIKFLLHFVKESKQDESGMPNNRFLAERTGGTYSTLKVQPAELEDSGVYFCASSPDRLLTAYEQYFGPGTRLTVT.

The chain carries TRBV6-5 and TRBJ1-2; perhaps TRBD1 as D (6 bases). V was trimmed by 2 bases and J by 2 bases, leaving 6 bases between them. The germline V gene has CDR1 MNHEY and CDR2 SVGAGI. The CDR3 sequence is 13 residues long. The CDR3 region is CASSYGQNYGYTF. The CDR3 DNA reads TGTGCCAGCAGTTACGGACAGAACTATGGCTACACCTTC.

This chain links TRBV7-6 with TRBJ1-4, with 11 bases identical to TRBD1. The V gene's germline CDR1 is SGHVS and CDR2 FNYEAQ. V trimming: 4 bases; J trimming: 7 bases; junction bases outside the gene matches: 2. This CDR3 is built from 14 residues. CDR3 residues: CASSSDRGREKLFF. The CDR3 DNA reads TGTGCCAGCAGCTCGGACAGGGGGCGTGAAAAACTGTTTTTT.

About this clone itself: The junction differs from germline at one of its ends, possibly a read error. The genes are TRBV30 and TRBJ1-1, with D hard to call. From germline, CDR1 is GTSNPN and CDR2 SVGIG (reference sequence). This CDR3 spans 12 amino acids. This chain's CDR3 is CAWSVLQIPTFF. CDR3 DNA: TGTGCCTGGAGTGTATTACAGATCCCGACCTTTTTT.

This clone was seen only once. The chain couples TRBV6-1 to TRBJ2-3, with D uncertain. Trimming stripped 2 bases from V and 3 bases from J, with 6 bases between. Germline V gene lookup returns CDR1 MNHNS and CDR2 SASEGT. The CDR3 extends over 13 amino acids. The CDR3 region has the DNA TGTGCCAGCAGTGAACATGTGACAGATACGCAGTATTTT. This encodes CASSEHVTDTQYF.

This clone was counted only a few times. The rearrangement links TRBV6-5 to TRBJ2-7; 9 bases map to TRBD2. The CDR3 spans 16 residues. The V gene's germline CDR1 is MNHEY and CDR2 SVGAGI. The J segment lost 3 bases and the V segment lost 2 bases, leaving 8 bases of the junction unmatched. CDR3 region: CASSYSAGGVLYEQYF. CDR3 sequence (DNA): TGTGCCAGCAGTTACAGTGCGGGAGGGGTCCTCTACGAGCAGTACTTC.

The chain recombines TRBV24-1 with TRBJ2-7, with 9 nucleotides matching TRBD2. The germline V gene encodes CDR1 KGHDR and CDR2 SFDVKD. The CDR3 runs to 17 residues. The junction had 7 bases not matched to a gene; V was cut back by 2 bases and J by 0 bases. CDR3 region: CATSDSRLADSSYEQYF. CDR3 coding DNA: TGTGCCACCAGTGATTCCCGACTAGCGGACAGCTCCTACGAGCAGTACTTC.

This rearrangement joins TRBV13 to TRBJ1-6; weak D call: TRBD1 (6 bases). Germline values: CDR1 PRHDT, CDR2 FYEKMQ (reference sequence). Trimming took off 6 bases at V and 7 bases at J, with 16 bases between the two ends. This CDR3 is built from 15 residues. CDR3 protein: CASRPEGGPNSPLHF. The DNA of the CDR3 is TGTGCCAGCAGACCCGAGGGGGGACCCAATTCACCCCTCCACTTT.

The V gene is TRBV5-4, the J gene TRBJ1-1, with a possible D match to TRBD1 (6 bases). CDR1 SGHNT and CDR2 YYREEE come from the germline V gene (reference sequence). CDR3 length: 14 residues. Trimming removed 5 bases at V and 5 bases at J, with 16 bases between. CDR3 sequence reads: CASSSYQGRTEAFF. The DNA for the CDR3 is TGTGCCAGCAGTTCTTATCAGGGGCGAACTGAAGCTTTCTTT. The entire variable domain, with the rest obtained from reference TRBV5-4 and TRBJ1-1, is as follows: ETGVTQSPTHLIKTRGQQVTLRCSSQSGHNTVSWYQQALGQGPQFIFQYYREEENGRGNFPPRFSGLQFPNYSSELNVNALELDDSALYLCASSSYQGRTEAFFGQGTRLTVV.

The J gene is TRBJ1-2, the V gene TRBV2, with 7 bases aligning to TRBD1. This CDR3 is 12 amino acids long. V dropped 2 bases and J dropped 10; count of bases not matched to a gene: 4. Germline loops: CDR1 SNHLY, CDR2 FYNNEI. The CDR3 here is CASSEQGEDYTF. As DNA, the CDR3 is TGTGCCAGCAGTGAACAGGGGGAGGACTACACCTTC.

The genes are TRBV9 and TRBJ2-1, with 7 bases lining up with TRBD1. Germline CDR1 reads SGDLS; CDR2 reads YYNGEE. This CDR3 is built from 15 residues. The junction had 6 bases not matched to a gene; V was cut back by 4 bases and J by 2 bases. This CDR3 reads CASSPGQDAYNEQFF. The DNA of the CDR3 is TGTGCCAGCAGCCCCGGACAGGACGCCTACAATGAGCAGTTCTTC.

The rearrangement uses TRBV19 and TRBJ2-1, with 13 bases that match TRBD2. Germline CDR1 LNHDA, CDR2 SQIVND (reference sequence). This CDR3 region has 17 residues. V was clipped by 3 bases and J by 7 bases; unmatched bases: 9. This chain's CDR3 is CASSIGRTSGRTNEQFF. DNA of the CDR3: TGTGCCAGTAGTATTGGCCGGACTAGCGGGAGAACTAATGAGCAGTTCTTC.

A single count supports this clone. The chain joins TRBV6-5 to TRBJ2-7, with 8 nucleotides matching TRBD2. The V gene end was trimmed by 8 bases and the J gene end by 3 bases; junction bases not matched to a gene: 12. The CDR3 contains 15 residues. Germline V gives CDR1 MNHEY, CDR2 SVGAGI. This chain's CDR3 is CASAVRGGRYYEQYF. The CDR3 nucleotides read TGTGCCAGCGCCGTCAGGGGCGGGAGGTACTACGAGCAGTACTTC.

The CDR3: CASSFRTGSTGELFF. The CDR3 DNA reads TGTGCCAGCAGCTTCCGGACAGGGAGCACCGGGGAGCTGTTTTTT. The chain joins TRBV7-9 to TRBJ2-2, with TRBD1 matching 8 bases. The germline V gene encodes CDR1 SEHNR and CDR2 FQNEAQ (reference sequence). The V and J ends lost 3 bases and 4 bases, in that order; junction bases with no gene match: 4. This CDR3 has 15 amino acids.

CDR3 coding DNA: TGTGCCAGCAGCCCCGGGACTTTCTCCTACGAGCAGTACTTC. Its translation is CASSPGTFSYEQYF. The chain employs TRBV6-5 and TRBJ2-7; D may be TRBD2 (6 bases). The CDR3 is made up of 14 amino acids. V lost 6 bases and J lost 0, with 12 bases in between. CDR1 and CDR2 (germline): MNHEY, SVGAGI.